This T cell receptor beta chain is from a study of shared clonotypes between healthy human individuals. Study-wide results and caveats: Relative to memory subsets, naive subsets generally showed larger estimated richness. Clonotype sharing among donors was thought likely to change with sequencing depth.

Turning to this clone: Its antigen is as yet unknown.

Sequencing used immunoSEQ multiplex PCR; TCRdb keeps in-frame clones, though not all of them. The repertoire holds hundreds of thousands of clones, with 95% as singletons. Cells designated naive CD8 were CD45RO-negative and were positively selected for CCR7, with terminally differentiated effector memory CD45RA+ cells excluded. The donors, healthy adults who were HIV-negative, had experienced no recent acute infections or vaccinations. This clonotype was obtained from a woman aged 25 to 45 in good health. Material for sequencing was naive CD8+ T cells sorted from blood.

The CDR3 spells CASSPDRDTGELFF. The CDR3 nucleotides are TGTGCCAGCAGCCCCGACAGGGACACCGGGGAGCTGTTTTTT. V is TRBV21-1 and J is TRBJ2-2; the table's D call TRBD1 went unverified against the DNA. TRBV21-1 is a recognized pseudogene. The CDR3 length is 14 residues.